The 5 T cell receptor beta chains presented below share a single source sample, sequenced in a study of blood T cells in healthy people across ages. A sample-barcoded 5' primer and a J-beta primer mix were used in a second PCR of roughly 6 to 12 cycles. MiXCR, applied by TCRdb to the 5' RACE reads, yields one record per CDR3 protein. Among more than 800,000 distinct CDR3 sequences listed, around 26% were seen once. The sequencing input was blood. The source is a woman aged 80 or over in good health.

This sequence joins TRBV20-1 and TRBJ2-1; the D gene could be TRBD1 or TRBD2 (6 bases each). The CDR3 is made up of 14 amino acids. Germline V CDR1 and CDR2: DFQATT, SNEGSKA (reference sequence). V was trimmed by 0 bases and J by 3 bases, leaving 9 bases between them. The CDR3 DNA follows: TGCAGTGCTAGAGATAGGGGGGACTACAATGAGCAGTTCTTC. This codes for CSARDRGDYNEQFF.

This clonotype came up many times. V gene TRBV9 combines with J gene TRBJ2-7, with D unresolved. Germline CDR1 is SGDLS and CDR2 is YYNGEE. This CDR3 comprises 15 residues. V lost 0 bases to trimming and J lost 0 bases, with 10 bases between them. The CDR3 DNA is TGTGCCAGCAGCGTAGGATGGGGAAGCTCCTACGAGCAGTACTTC. Translated: CASSVGWGSSYEQYF. Variable domain in full (rest from reference TRBV9 and TRBJ2-7): DSGVTQTPKHLITATGQRVTLRCSPRSGDLSVYWYQQSLDQGLQFLIQYYNGEERAKGNILERFSAQQFPDLHSELNLSSLELGDSALYFCASSVGWGSSYEQYFGPGTRLTVT.

This clonotype was seen repeatedly, ten times or more. This chain joins TRBV5-5 and TRBJ2-1; perhaps TRBD1 as D (5 bases). Looked up from germline, CDR1 is SGHKS and CDR2 is YYEKEE (reference sequence). The CDR3 totals 15 residues. Trimming removed 0 bases at V and 2 bases at J, with 9 bases between. CDR3 coding DNA: TGTGCCAGCAGCTTGGGACAGTATCCCTACAATGAGCAGTTCTTC. It codes for CASSLGQYPYNEQFF.

V and J are TRBV18 and TRBJ1-2; a weak D match, TRBD1 (6 bases). Trimming took off 6 bases at V and 0 bases at J, with 17 bases between the two ends. The germline gives CDR1 KGHSH, CDR2 LQKENI. The CDR3 spans 16 residues. The CDR3 reads CASSFSGQPSNYGYTF. CDR3 nucleotides: TGTGCCAGCTCCTTCTCCGGACAGCCTTCTAACTATGGCTACACCTTC.

The count of this clonotype is one. The gene calls are TRBV11-3 and TRBJ1-2; D ambiguous. Germline V CDR1 and CDR2: SGHNT, YENEEA. V lost 8 bases and J lost 8, with 18 bases in between. This CDR3 region has 13 residues. The CDR3 loop reads CASGSERLGGYTF. The CDR3 DNA is TGTGCCAGCGGCTCAGAGCGGCTAGGGGGCTACACCTTC.